This paragraph reports one TCR beta chain. The target antigen is unknown. The authors made the TRB cDNA libraries by 5' RACE using UMI labels. TCRdb reprocessed the 5' RACE reads and keeps a single row for each CDR3 protein, giving no DNA. The sample table includes over 70,000 distinct CDR3 sequences. This entry comes from a study of CXCR3-negative and CXCR3-positive naive CD8 T cells. Subsets of CD8+ T cells were each sorted in triplicate at 250,000 to 350,000 cells apiece. Overall study results and limits: Against CXCR3-negative naive cells, CXCR3-positive naive cells showed more hydrophobic TRB CDR3s.

The CDR3 runs to 15 residues. Germline V CDR1 and CDR2: MDHEN, SYDVKM. The specimen sequenced was naive CXCR3- CD8+ T cells from blood. Noted subset: CD45RO-CCR7+CD27+CD95- naive CD8+ T cells lacking CXCR3 (TNR3-). The rearrangement uses TRBV28 and TRBJ2-7. The sequence derives from a human donor in good health. Some clones in this sample may be carry-over from other donors' samples. CDR3 protein: CASSLGSGRAYEQYF.